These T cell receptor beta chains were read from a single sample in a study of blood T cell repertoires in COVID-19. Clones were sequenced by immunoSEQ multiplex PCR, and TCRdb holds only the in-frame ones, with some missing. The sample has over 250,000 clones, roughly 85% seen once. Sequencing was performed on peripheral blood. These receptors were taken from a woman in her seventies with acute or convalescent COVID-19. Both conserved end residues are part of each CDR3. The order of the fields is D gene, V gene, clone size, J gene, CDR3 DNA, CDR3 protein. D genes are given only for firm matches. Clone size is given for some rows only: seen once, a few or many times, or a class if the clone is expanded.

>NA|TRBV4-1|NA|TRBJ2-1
TGCGCCAGCAGCCAATCTAGCGTCGGTGAGCAGTTCTTC
CASSQSSVGEQFF
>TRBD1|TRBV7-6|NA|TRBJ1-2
TGTGCCAGCAGCCAAACAGGGGGAGGTGGAGGCTACACCTTC
CASSQTGGGGGYTF
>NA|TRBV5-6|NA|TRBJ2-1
TGTGCCAGCAGCTTTTTCAGGGTTTGGAATGAGCAGTTCTTC
CASSFFRVWNEQFF
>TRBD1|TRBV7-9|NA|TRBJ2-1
TGTGCCAGCAGCCCACAGGGACAGACCTACAATGAGCAGTTCTTC
CASSPQGQTYNEQFF
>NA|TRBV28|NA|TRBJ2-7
TGTGCCAGCAGTCTTGCTCAACAGGGCTCCTACGAGCAGTACTTC
CASSLAQQGSYEQYF
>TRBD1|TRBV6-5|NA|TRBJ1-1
TGTGCCAGCAGGGACAGGGGAACCTTGAACACTGAAGCTTTCTTT
CASRDRGTLNTEAFF
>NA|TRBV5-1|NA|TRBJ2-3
TGCGCCAGCAGCTTATCAGCGGGCACAGATACGCAGTATTTT
CASSLSAGTDTQYF
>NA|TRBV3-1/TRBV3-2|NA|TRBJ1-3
TGTGCCAGCAGCCAATCCGGGGCTGGAAACACCATATATTTT
CASSQSGAGNTIYF
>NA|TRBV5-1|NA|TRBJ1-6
TGCGCCAGCAGCTTGGAAGGGGGAAGGTCACCCCTCCACTTT
CASSLEGGRSPLHF
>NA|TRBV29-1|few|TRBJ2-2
TGCAGCGTTGAAAGGGGCGGGGAGCTGTTTTTT
CSVERGGELFF
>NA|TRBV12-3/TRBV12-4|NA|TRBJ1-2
TGTGCCAGCAGTTTCGGGGTGAACTATGGCTACACCTTC
CASSFGVNYGYTF
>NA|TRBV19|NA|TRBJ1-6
TGTGCCAGTAGTCCCGAGGGCCCTAGCTCCTATAATTCACCCCTCCACTTT
CASSPEGPSSYNSPLHF
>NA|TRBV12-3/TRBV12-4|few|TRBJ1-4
TGTGCCAGCTGGGGCTCGACGGGCGAAAAACTGTTTTTT
CASWGSTGEKLFF
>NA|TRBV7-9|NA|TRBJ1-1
TGTGCCAGCAGCTTTCGTAACGGTGCGGCTACTGAAGCTTTCTTT
CASSFRNGAATEAFF
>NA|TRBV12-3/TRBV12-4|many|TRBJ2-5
TGTGCCAGCAGTTTTGTCAGGGGAGAGACCCAGTACTTC
CASSFVRGETQYF
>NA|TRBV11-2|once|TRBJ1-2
TGTGCCAGCAGCTTTTCTAGGGGCCCTGTGACTTATGGCTACACCTTC
CASSFSRGPVTYGYTF
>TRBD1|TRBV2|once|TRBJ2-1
TGTGCCAGCATTCGCCCGGGACAGGGTCGGAATGAGCAGTTCTTC
CASIRPGQGRNEQFF
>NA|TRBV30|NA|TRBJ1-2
TGTGCCTTTGGCGGGGGGCAAGCTAACTATGGCTACACCTTC
CAFGGGQANYGYTF
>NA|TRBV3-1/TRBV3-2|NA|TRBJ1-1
TGTGCCAGCGGCCGGACACCCCCGAACACTGAAGCTTTCTTT
CASGRTPPNTEAFF
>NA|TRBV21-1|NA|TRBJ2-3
TGTGCCAGCAGCAAAGCGTGGGCTAGCGGGGGGGAATGGGATACGCAGTATTTT
CASSKAWASGGEWDTQYF
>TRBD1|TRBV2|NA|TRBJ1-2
TGTGCCAGCAGTCTTCTCTCTCAGGGGGCGCATGGCTACACCTTC
CASSLLSQGAHGYTF
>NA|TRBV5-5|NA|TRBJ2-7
TGTGCCAGCAGCCCAAGGACTGTCTACGAGCAGTACTTC
CASSPRTVYEQYF
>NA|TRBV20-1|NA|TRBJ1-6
TGCAGTGCTAGTAGGGGAACACCCCTCCACTTT
CSASRGTPLHF
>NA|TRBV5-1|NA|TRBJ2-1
TGCGCCAGCAGGGAATGGCAGGGTAGCTACAATGAGCAGTTCTTC
CASREWQGSYNEQFF
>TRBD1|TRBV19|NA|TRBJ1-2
TGTGCCAGTTACCCGACAGGGGGACTTGTGAGCGGCTACACCTTC
CASYPTGGLVSGYTF
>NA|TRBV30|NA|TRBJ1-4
TGTGCCTGGGGTCCTCAGGGTGGCGGCGAAAAACTGTTTTTT
CAWGPQGGGEKLFF
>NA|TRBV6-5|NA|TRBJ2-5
TGTGCCAGCAGGTCCATTGAAGAGACCCAGTACTTC
CASRSIEETQYF
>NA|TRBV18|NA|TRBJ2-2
TGTGCCAGCTCACTGGGACAGAACACCGGGGAGCTGTTTTTT
CASSLGQNTGELFF
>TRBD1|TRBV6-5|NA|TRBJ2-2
TGTGCCAGCAGTCGACAGGGGAGAGGTGGCGGGGAGCTGTTTTTT
CASSRQGRGGGELFF
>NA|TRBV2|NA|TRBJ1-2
TGTGCCAGCAGCGTTGACCCTGCCGGGGGCTACACCTTC
CASSVDPAGGYTF
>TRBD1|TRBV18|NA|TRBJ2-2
TGTGCCAGCTCAAAGGGACAGGCCTCGACCGGGGAGCTGTTTTTT
CASSKGQASTGELFF